The 7 T cell receptor beta chains below were found in one sample sequenced in a study of pediatric ulcerative colitis (dated by TCRdb to about 2019). The protocol used for the library was the immunoSEQ multiplex PCR assay. The immuneACCESS repertoire file appears here via TCRdb, limited to in-frame rearrangements. These files lack a portion of the clones; in checked studies, under half of the deficit traces to unresolved V genes, and the cause of the others is not known. This sample is represented by approximately 60,000 clones; about nine tenths of them were singletons. The ten most abundant clones make up roughly 3% of the sample. The sample taken for sequencing was blood. Every receptor here comes from a boy under 18 with severe ulcerative colitis.

V usage is TRBV19 and J usage is TRBJ1-2, with 8 bases that match TRBD1. The J segment lost 8 bases and the V segment lost 3 bases, leaving 8 bases of the junction unmatched. In germline, CDR1 is LNHDA, CDR2 SQIVND (reference sequence). The CDR3 runs to 14 residues. The chain's CDR3 is CASSIRDRREGYTF. The CDR3 region has the DNA TGTGCCAGTAGTATCCGGGACAGGCGGGAGGGCTACACCTTC.

This clone has more than one count but fewer than ten. J is TRBJ2-7 and V is TRBV4-1; perhaps TRBD2 as D (6 bases). CDR3 length: 14 residues. Looked up from germline, CDR1 is MGHRA and CDR2 is YSYEKL. V was pared by 8 bases and J by 0 bases, with 14 bases between. The CDR3 loop is CASSGTPGSYEQYF. CDR3 bases: TGCGCCAGCTCCGGGACTCCGGGCTCCTACGAGCAGTACTTC.

The rearrangement links TRBV30 to TRBJ1-2, with TRBD1 matching over 8 bases. Germline assignment: CDR1 GTSNPN and CDR2 SVGIG (reference sequence). Trimming at V came to 2 bases and at J to 4 bases, leaving 12 bases not matched to a gene. This CDR3 contains 16 residues. CDR3 sequence (DNA): TGTGCCTGGAGTCGACAGGGGAAGGGCACTATCTATGGCTACACCTTC. Translating gives CAWSRQGKGTIYGYTF.

The chain couples TRBV4-1 to TRBJ1-1; D is undetermined. The V end lost 2 bases, the J end lost 2 bases, and 9 bases lay between the germline ends. There are 14 residues in the CDR3. Germline lookup yields CDR1 MGHRA and CDR2 YSYEKL. The CDR3 DNA reads TGCGCCAGCAGCCAATGGGTCCCTAACACTGAAGCTTTCTTT. This gives the protein CASSQWVPNTEAFF.

This chain joins TRBV19 and TRBJ2-7, with D perhaps TRBD2 (5 bases). This CDR3 region has 14 residues. V gave up 4 bases and J gave up 1 base, with 11 bases separating them. Germline V gene lookup returns CDR1 LNHDA and CDR2 SQIVND (reference sequence). In nucleotides, the CDR3 is TGTGCCAGTAGTAACGGACGACTATCCTACGAGCAGTACTTC. This translates into CASSNGRLSYEQYF.

V is TRBV6-1 and J is TRBJ1-3; no clear D. This CDR3 region has 12 residues. The V end lost 4 bases, the J end lost 4 bases, and 5 bases lay between the germline ends. Germline loops: CDR1 MNHNS, CDR2 SASEGT. The CDR3 region has the DNA TGTGCCAGCAGTGTCGGGGGAAACACCATATATTTT. Protein: CASSVGGNTIYF.

This CDR3 is CASSEGLAPETQYF. The CDR3 DNA reads TGTGCCAGCAGCGAAGGACTAGCCCCAGAGACCCAGTACTTC. The chain links TRBV11-2 to TRBJ2-5; 8 nucleotides match TRBD2. The CDR3 covers 14 residues. Unmatched junction bases numbered 6, after V lost 5 bases and J lost 4 bases. Germline V gene sequence: CDR1 SGHAT, CDR2 FQNNGV.